This passage covers 19 T cell receptor beta chains from one sample sequenced in a study of T cell responses to AZD1222 COVID-19 vaccine. TCRdb's copy holds only in-frame clones and misses some; the assay was immunoSEQ multiplex PCR. The sample records over 200,000 clones, around 94% being singletons. The specimen was peripheral blood, collected 28 days after the second dose of the MenACWY control vaccine. These TCRs come from an adult who received the MenACWY meningococcal vaccine as a control.

This clone was detected a few times. V gene TRBV5-6 combines with J gene TRBJ2-5; D uncertain. V was clipped by 2 bases and J by 8 bases, with 7 bases between them. The CDR3 spans 11 residues. Germline assignment: CDR1 SGHDT and CDR2 YYEEEE. This chain's CDR3 is CASSFRGTQYF. In DNA form, the CDR3 reads TGTGCCAGCAGCTTTAGAGGTACCCAGTACTTC.

The V gene is TRBV5-6, the J gene TRBJ2-7; TRBD1 matches 11 bases. The CDR3 totals 15 residues. CDR1 is SGHDT, CDR2 YYEEEE, per germline. The V segment lost 6 bases and the J segment 7 bases; nucleotides outside the gene matches: 12. CDR3 nucleotide sequence: TGTGCCAGCAACTTCGTGGACAGGGGGCTCGGGGAGCAGTACTTC. This codes for CASNFVDRGLGEQYF.

This chain joins TRBV9 and TRBJ1-2; TRBD1 agrees at 8 bases. This CDR3 comprises 16 residues. Per germline, CDR1 SGDLS and CDR2 YYNGEE. Losses at the gene ends were 0 bases for V and 0 bases for J; bases not matched to a gene: 4. As DNA, the CDR3 is TGTGCCAGCAGCGTAGGGGGGACAGGAGCTAACTATGGCTACACCTTC. Encoded protein: CASSVGGTGANYGYTF.

The gene calls are TRBV3-1 (or the pseudogene TRBV3-2) and TRBJ1-2; 9 bases are shared with TRBD1. Per the germline V gene, CDR1 is LGHDT and CDR2 is YNNKEL (reference sequence). Trimming removed 4 bases from V and 4 bases from J; junction bases left unmatched: 4. The CDR3 contains 14 residues. The CDR3 DNA reads as TGTGCCAGCAGCCCCCGGGACAGGGCCTATGGCTACACCTTC. Amino acids: CASSPRDRAYGYTF.

The chain uses TRBV5-1 and TRBJ2-5; 7 bases are shared with TRBD2. Germline V gene data show CDR1 as SGHRS and CDR2 as YFSETQ. J lost 3 bases, V lost 5 bases, and 10 bases had no gene match. This CDR3 is built from 15 residues. The CDR3 DNA sequence: TGCGCCAGCAGGAGGAGCGGGACGGAGGAAGAGACCCAGTACTTC. As protein: CASRRSGTEEETQYF.

The chain links TRBV28 to TRBJ2-7; D is undetermined. This CDR3 is built from 10 residues. Germline CDR1 MDHEN, CDR2 SYDVKM. Trimming shortened V by 5 bases and J by 3 bases, and 2 bases separated the two germline ends. The CDR3 sequence: CASSGYEQYF. In DNA form, the CDR3 reads TGTGCCAGCAGTGGCTACGAGCAGTACTTC.

J is TRBJ1-1 and V is TRBV5-6; 8 positions match TRBD1. The CDR3 has 19 amino acids. CDR1 is SGHDT, CDR2 YYEEEE, per germline. V lost 6 bases to trimming and J lost 3 bases; unmatched junction nucleotides: 22. The chain's CDR3 is CASTQEGDRLRREDTEAFF. The CDR3 DNA follows: TGTGCCAGCACCCAAGAGGGGGACAGGTTGAGGAGAGAGGACACTGAAGCTTTCTTT.

The chain recombines TRBV15 with TRBJ2-2; tentative D call: TRBD2 (6 bases). Germline loops: CDR1 LNHNV, CDR2 YYDKDF (reference sequence). This CDR3 is built from 14 residues. Trimming stripped 0 bases from V and 7 bases from J, with 9 bases between. CDR3 DNA: TGTGCCACCAGCAGAGATTCGGGGGACGGGGAGCTGTTTTTT. Translation gives CATSRDSGDGELFF. Complete variable domain (other parts from reference TRBV15 and TRBJ2-2): DAMVIQNPRYQVTQFGKPVTLSCSQTLNHNVMYWYQQKSSQAPKLLFHYYDKDFNNEADTPDNFQSRRPNTSFCFLDIRSPGLGDTAMYLCATSRDSGDGELFFGEGSRLTVL.

The chain carries TRBV30 and TRBJ1-1; D is unclear. V lost 2 bases to trimming and J lost 7 bases, with 8 bases between them. The V gene's germline CDR1 is GTSNPN and CDR2 SVGIG (reference sequence). The CDR3 consists of 11 residues. In DNA form, the CDR3 reads TGTGCCTGGAGTAGGTGGGGTGAAGCTTTCTTT. Protein sequence: CAWSRWGEAFF. The full variable domain, completed using reference TRBV30 and TRBJ1-1, is SQTIHQWPATLVQPVGSPLSLECTVEGTSNPNLYWYRQAAGRGLQLLFYSVGIGQISSEVPQNLSASRPQDRQFILSSKKLLLSDSGFYLCAWSRWGEAFFGQGTRLTVV.

The chain links TRBV5-4 to TRBJ1-2, with TRBD1 identical over 7 bases. The ends lost 1 base at V and 4 bases at J; junction bases unmatched: 7. Germline V gene sequence: CDR1 SGHNT, CDR2 YYREEE (reference sequence). CDR3 size: 15 residues. CDR3 nucleotide sequence: TGTGCCAGCAGCTTGTTCACAGGGGAGGGCTATGGCTACACCTTC. It is translated as CASSLFTGEGYGYTF.

The chain couples TRBV7-2 to TRBJ1-3; D gene ambiguous. This CDR3 is 14 amino acids long. The germline CDR1 and CDR2 sequences are SGHTA and FQGNSA. Trimming removed 9 bases at V and 0 bases at J, with 12 bases between. The chain's CDR3 is CASRVGDSGNTIYF. The CDR3 region has the DNA TGTGCCAGTAGGGTGGGAGACTCTGGAAACACCATATATTTT.

This chain joins TRBV16 and TRBJ1-6; D is perhaps TRBD1 (5 bases). This CDR3 spans 15 amino acids. Germline-derived CDR1 and CDR2 are KGHSY and FQNENV. V was clipped by 0 bases and J by 4 bases, with 7 bases between them. CDR3 amino acids: CASSQSRDYNSPLHF. As DNA, the CDR3 is TGTGCCAGCAGCCAATCCAGGGATTATAATTCACCCCTCCACTTT.

The CDR3 region is CASSYLGQVTGELFF. CDR3 in DNA: TGTGCCAGCAGTTACTTGGGACAGGTCACCGGGGAGCTGTTTTTT. This chain uses TRBV6-5 with TRBJ2-2; 8 nucleotides match TRBD1. Germline V gene sequence: CDR1 MNHEY, CDR2 SVGAGI. After removal of 1 base from V and 4 bases from J, the junction contained 2 bases not matched to a gene. The CDR3 consists of 15 residues.

This clone was detected a few times. The chain links TRBV29-1 to TRBJ2-7; no reliable D call. Germline CDR1 SQVTM, CDR2 ANQGSEA. The CDR3 covers 13 residues. V was shortened by 7 bases and J by 3 bases, with 16 bases between the two germline ends. DNA of the CDR3: TGCAGCGCTAAATGGCACGGAAGCTACGAGCAGTACTTC. Protein product: CSAKWHGSYEQYF.

This clone was counted once. The J gene is TRBJ2-1, the V gene TRBV2, with 8 bases matching TRBD1. Trimming at V came to 3 bases and at J to 3 bases, leaving 4 bases not matched to a gene. The CDR3 runs to 15 residues. Germline CDR1 SNHLY, CDR2 FYNNEI. The CDR3 sequence is CASSDRTGNYNEQFF. Here the CDR3 DNA reads TGTGCCAGCAGTGACAGGACAGGGAACTACAATGAGCAGTTCTTC.

The rearrangement uses TRBV27 and TRBJ2-7; D remains ambiguous. The CDR3 totals 14 residues. With 6 bases removed from V and 2 bases from J, the gap between germline ends came to 14 bases. Germline values: CDR1 MNHEY, CDR2 SMNVEV (reference sequence). The CDR3 DNA reads TGTGCCAGCAGGATGGGTAGTGTCCCCTACGAGCAGTACTTC. Protein sequence: CASRMGSVPYEQYF.

The chain employs TRBV2 and TRBJ2-7, with D perhaps TRBD1 or TRBD2 (5 bases each). V lost 6 bases to trimming and J lost 6 bases, with 12 bases between them. Looked up from germline, CDR1 is SNHLY and CDR2 is FYNNEI. The CDR3 consists of 12 residues. For the CDR3, the DNA is TGTGCCAGCAGGGGACCTCCCCTCGAGCAGTACTTC. It translates to CASRGPPLEQYF.

The chain combines TRBV20-1 with TRBJ1-5; D is ambiguous. The CDR3 covers 13 residues. V was cut by 3 bases and J by 4 bases, with 10 bases left in between. Germline V CDR1 and CDR2: DFQATT, SNEGSKA (reference sequence). The CDR3 nucleotides are TGCAGTGCTAGTTCTGGGGTTAATCAGCCCCAGCATTTT. Protein product: CSASSGVNQPQHF.

The chain recombines TRBV28 with TRBJ1-1; weak D call: TRBD1 (5 bases). Germline V gives CDR1 MDHEN, CDR2 SYDVKM. V lost 2 bases to trimming and J lost 5 bases, with 9 bases between them. There are 13 residues in the CDR3. The CDR3 loop reads CASSLRGNTEAFF. CDR3 DNA sequence: TGTGCCAGCAGTTTACGGGGGAATACTGAAGCTTTCTTT.